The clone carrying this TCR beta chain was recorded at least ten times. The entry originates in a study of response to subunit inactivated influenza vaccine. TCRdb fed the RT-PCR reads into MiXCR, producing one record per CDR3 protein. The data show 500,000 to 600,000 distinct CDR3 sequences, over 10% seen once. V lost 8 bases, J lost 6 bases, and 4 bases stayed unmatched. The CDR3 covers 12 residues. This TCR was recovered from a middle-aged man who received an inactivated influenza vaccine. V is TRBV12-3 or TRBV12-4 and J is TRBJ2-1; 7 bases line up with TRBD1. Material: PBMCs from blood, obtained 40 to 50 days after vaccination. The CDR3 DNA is TGTGCCAGCGGGGGACAGATCAATGAGCAGTTCTTC. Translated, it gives CASGGQINEQFF.